Reported below is one T cell receptor (beta chain). Its target is not known. The source of the sample is a study of long-term antiretroviral therapy in people with HIV. Study conclusions and caveats: HIV repertoires had narrower CDR3 length ranges than controls.

Survey-level immunoSEQ v3.0 assays were run. The repertoire was sequenced with immunoSEQ multiplex PCR; TCRdb's copy has only in-frame clones and lacks some. The repertoire includes under 20,000 clones, approximately 94% of them detected once, and 4.6% sits in the top ten. From germline, CDR1 is SEHNR and CDR2 FQNEAQ (reference sequence). This CDR3 spans 12 amino acids. The junction had 4 bases not matched to a gene; V was cut back by 8 bases and J by 3 bases. Sequences were derived from unsorted PBMCs, sampled nearly 6.5 years after starting antiretroviral therapy. The sequence derives from a woman aged 50 to 60 with HIV. This chain uses TRBV7-9 with TRBJ2-7, with 7 bases matching TRBD2. CDR3 loop: CASGTTHYEQYF. The CDR3 DNA follows: TGTGCCAGCGGGACTACCCACTACGAGCAGTACTTC.